Presented here are 23 T cell receptor beta chains from one specimen sequenced in a study of shared clonotypes between healthy human individuals (dated by TCRdb to between 2020 and 2021). To prepare the library, the immunoSEQ multiplex PCR assay was applied. As stored in TCRdb, this immuneACCESS dataset retains in-frame rearrangements with V and J assigned. A fraction of the clones does not appear; measured against another copy, unresolved V genes explain less than half of the discrepancy, and the remainder lacks a known reason. For this sample there are 550,000 to 800,000 clones; 80% to 95% appear just once. Jointly, the top ten make up 30% to 35% of the sample. Sequencing used memory CD8+ T cells from PBMCs. The cell subset or site label, as the study defines it: CD45RO+ cells pooled with CCR7-negative TemRA cells. All receptors come from a young man in good health. Some clones in this sample may be carry-over from other donors' samples.

The count of this clone is one. This rearrangement joins TRBV30 to TRBJ2-7; D not certain. CDR3 length equals 13 residues. CDR1 is GTSNPN, CDR2 SVGIG, per germline (reference sequence). Trimming pared 0 bases from V and 4 bases from J, leaving 10 bases between. CDR3 residues: CAWSVGMRYEQYF. CDR3 sequence (DNA): TGTGCCTGGAGTGTAGGCATGAGATACGAGCAGTACTTC.

Concerning this clone itself: This specimen includes other DNA sequences encoding the same CDR3. V and J are TRBV9 and TRBJ1-1; D might be TRBD1 (5 bases). This CDR3 is 14 amino acids long. Trimming pared 0 bases from V and 4 bases from J, leaving 10 bases between. CDR1 SGDLS and CDR2 YYNGEE come from the germline V gene. The CDR3, as DNA: TGTGCCAGCAGCGTAGAGGGCCAGGGCACTGAAGCTTTCTTT. Protein: CASSVEGQGTEAFF.

The chain carries TRBV7-9 and TRBJ2-7; D perhaps matches TRBD2 (7 bases). Per germline, CDR1 SEHNR and CDR2 FQNEAQ (reference sequence). The length of the CDR3 is 15 residues. V was cut by 3 bases and J by 3 bases, with 15 bases left in between. The CDR3 spells CASSLAGGRIYEQYF. Here the CDR3 DNA reads TGTGCCAGCAGCTTGGCCGGGGGGCGCATCTACGAGCAGTACTTC.

V and J are TRBV20-1 and TRBJ2-3, with no clear D. Trimming took off 8 bases at V and 7 bases at J, with 13 bases between the two ends. The CDR3 length is 11 residues. Germline V gene lookup returns CDR1 DFQATT and CDR2 SNEGSKA (reference sequence). The CDR3 loop is CSRRSRHTQYF. Written as DNA, the CDR3 is TGCAGTCGACGTAGTAGACATACGCAGTATTTT.

The chain carries TRBV7-2 and TRBJ1-3, with a possible D match to TRBD1 (6 bases). The CDR3 has 14 amino acids. V lost 6 bases and J 2 bases, leaving 11 bases between the germline ends. CDR1 and CDR2 (germline): SGHTA, FQGNSA. The CDR3 DNA sequence: TGTGCCAGCAGGACACAGGGCACTGGAAACACCATATATTTT. Amino acid sequence: CASRTQGTGNTIYF.

This chain joins TRBV28 and TRBJ2-1, with D perhaps being TRBD1 or TRBD2 (5 bases each). The germline V and J ends were trimmed by 2 bases and 4 bases, with 12 bases remaining between them. This CDR3 has 15 residues. CDR1 is MDHEN and CDR2 is SYDVKM in the germline V gene. The CDR3 here is CASSLGQGPYNEQFF. The CDR3 nucleotides are TGTGCCAGCAGTTTAGGGCAGGGACCATACAATGAGCAGTTCTTC.

V usage is TRBV29-1 and J usage is TRBJ2-1, with 10 bases matching TRBD2. CDR1 and CDR2 (germline): SQVTM, ANQGSEA. Trimming cost V 1 base and J 6 bases; bases outside gene matches: 15. The CDR3 is made up of 18 amino acids. CDR3 amino acids: CSVEAVVLAGASGNEQFF. Written as DNA, the CDR3 is TGCAGCGTTGAAGCTGTTGTCCTAGCGGGGGCTTCTGGCAATGAGCAGTTCTTC.

This clone was found a few times. Other DNA sequences in the same sample also yield this CDR3. The CDR3 reads CAWSAGGPYEQYF. Here the CDR3 DNA reads TGTGCCTGGAGTGCTGGTGGTCCCTACGAGCAGTACTTC. The V and J genes are TRBV30 and TRBJ2-7, with no clear D. Looked up from germline, CDR1 is GTSNPN and CDR2 is SVGIG (reference sequence). The V end was cut by 1 base, the J end by 2 bases, with 9 bases between. CDR3 size: 13 residues.

This chain joins TRBV7-9 and TRBJ2-5; either TRBD1 or TRBD2 may fit D (5 bases each). There are 16 residues in the CDR3. Per germline, CDR1 SEHNR and CDR2 FQNEAQ (reference sequence). Trimming removed 5 bases at V and 2 bases at J, with 18 bases between. Here the CDR3 DNA reads TGTGCCAGCAGCGCTCGGGACGCTCCCTTACAAGAGACCCAGTACTTC. It codes for CASSARDAPLQETQYF.

The genes are TRBV10-3 and TRBJ2-2; 7 bases line up with TRBD2. Germline V gene lookup returns CDR1 ENHRY and CDR2 SYGVKD. This CDR3 has 15 residues. J gave up 5 bases and V 4 bases, and 7 bases lay outside the gene matches. CDR3 bases: TGTGCCATCAGTGTCCATGGGAGGGAGACCGGGGAGCTGTTTTTT. It yields the protein CAISVHGRETGELFF.

The V gene is TRBV9, the J gene TRBJ2-1, with D perhaps assigned TRBD1 or TRBD2 (7 bases each). The CDR3 has 16 amino acids. V shed 3 bases and J shed 8 bases, with 21 bases lying between them. Per the germline V gene, CDR1 is SGDLS and CDR2 is YYNGEE. DNA of the CDR3: TGTGCCAGCAGCGGTGCACAGGGGAGGGGAAGGGATGAGCAGTTCTTC. It translates to CASSGAQGRGRDEQFF.

The chain has TRBV28 and TRBJ2-3; TRBD2 matches 8 bases. The CDR3 has 17 residues. J was trimmed by 3 bases and V by 4 bases; bases with no gene match: 12. Germline-derived CDR1 and CDR2 are MDHEN and SYDVKM. The CDR3 DNA follows: TGTGCCAGCAGTTGGAACGAAGCGGGAGAGGGGACAGATACGCAGTATTTT. Residues: CASSWNEAGEGTDTQYF.

The chain uses TRBV15 and TRBJ2-7; the match to TRBD2 covers 7 bases. CDR1 LNHNV and CDR2 YYDKDF come from the germline V gene (reference sequence). After removal of 3 bases from V and 5 bases from J, the junction contained 1 base not matched to a gene. This CDR3 spans 12 amino acids. This CDR3 is CATSRTSHEQYF. In nucleotides, the CDR3 is TGTGCCACCAGCAGGACTAGCCACGAGCAGTACTTC.

This clone was observed a single time. The V call is TRBV9, the J call TRBJ2-2, with D perhaps matching TRBD1 or TRBD2 (5 bases each). The V gene's germline CDR1 is SGDLS and CDR2 YYNGEE. This CDR3 contains 18 residues. V was cut by 0 bases and J by 0 bases, with 15 bases left in between. In DNA, the CDR3 is TGTGCCAGCAGCGTAGCTCGAGTGGGGGTTCCGAACACCGGGGAGCTGTTTTTT. Translated, it gives CASSVARVGVPNTGELFF.

The rearrangement joins TRBV13 to TRBJ2-4; D is perhaps TRBD2 (6 bases). Between the trimmed V and J ends, which lost 5 bases and 9 bases, there was a span of 14 bases. The germline CDR1 and CDR2 sequences are PRHDT and FYEKMQ (reference sequence). There are 13 residues in the CDR3. The CDR3 sequence is CASSRGSRGIQYF. The CDR3 coding sequence is TGTGCCAGCAGCCGGGGGTCACGGGGCATTCAGTACTTC.

The chain has TRBV28 and TRBJ2-3; D unclear. This CDR3 comprises 14 residues. Trimming took 4 bases from V and 6 from J, leaving 14 bases between them. Germline CDR1 is MDHEN and CDR2 is SYDVKM. The CDR3 bases are TGTGCCAGCAGTTCGGGCCGGAGCAGGGATACGCAGTATTTT. Translated, it gives CASSSGRSRDTQYF.

The V and J genes are TRBV4-3 and TRBJ2-5; D is uncertain. This CDR3 region has 13 residues. From germline, CDR1 is LGHNA and CDR2 YSLEER. V lost 4 bases to trimming and J lost 5 bases, with 11 bases between them. CDR3 loop: CASSPTWGETQYF. CDR3 coding DNA: TGCGCCAGCAGCCCGACCTGGGGTGAGACCCAGTACTTC.

This chain links TRBV6-5 with TRBJ1-2; D not certain. Germline V gene sequence: CDR1 MNHEY, CDR2 SVGAGI. Trimming shortened V by 3 bases and J by 4 bases, and 15 bases separated the two germline ends. The CDR3 has 15 amino acids. CDR3 loop: CASSYGWDSLYGYTF. DNA of the CDR3: TGTGCCAGCAGTTATGGGTGGGATTCCCTCTATGGCTACACCTTC.

The chain employs TRBV7-7 and TRBJ2-1, with 8 nucleotides matching TRBD1. The length of the CDR3 is 13 residues. Germline V gene data show CDR1 as SSHAT and CDR2 as FNYEAQ (reference sequence). Trimming cost V 5 bases and J 7 bases; bases outside gene matches: 4. CDR3 in DNA: TGTGCCAGCAGCACCCGGACAGGGAATGAGCAGTTCTTC. Translating gives CASSTRTGNEQFF. The full variable domain, completed using reference TRBV7-7 and TRBJ2-1, is GAGVSQSPRYKVTKRGQDVTLRCDPISSHATLYWYQQALGQGPEFLTYFNYEAQPDKSGLPSDRFSAERPEGSISTLTIQRTEQRDSAMYRCASSTRTGNEQFFGPGTRLTVL.

The rearrangement uses TRBV19 and TRBJ1-1, with TRBD1 matching over 9 bases. The germline gives CDR1 LNHDA, CDR2 SQIVND (reference sequence). The ends lost 4 bases at V and 7 bases at J; junction bases unmatched: 13. CDR3 size: 16 residues. CDR3 bases: TGTGCCAGTAGTACCCAGGGGGACAGGGACCAAAGTGAAGCTTTCTTT. It codes for CASSTQGDRDQSEAFF.

The V gene is TRBV9, the J gene TRBJ2-3, with 11 bases identical to TRBD2. Germline loops: CDR1 SGDLS, CDR2 YYNGEE. CDR3 length equals 16 residues. V lost 4 bases and J lost 4; bases outside the gene matches: 8. The chain's CDR3 is CASSTLLAGVPDTQYF. The CDR3 DNA is TGTGCCAGCAGCACACTACTAGCGGGAGTCCCAGATACGCAGTATTTT.

V gene TRBV27 combines with J gene TRBJ2-2; 9 positions agree with TRBD1. Germline values: CDR1 MNHEY, CDR2 SMNVEV (reference sequence). After removal of 4 bases from V and 6 bases from J, the junction contained 6 bases not matched to a gene. This CDR3 spans 15 amino acids. The CDR3 sequence: CASSYRDRVSGELFF. The CDR3 DNA sequence: TGTGCCAGCAGTTACCGGGACAGGGTGTCCGGGGAGCTGTTTTTT.

With regard to this clone: Other DNA sequences within the sample encode an identical CDR3. The rearrangement links TRBV9 to TRBJ2-1; D not certain. Trimming left V 1 base short and J 5 bases short, with 1 base between. Germline CDR1 reads SGDLS; CDR2 reads YYNGEE. The CDR3 loop spans 11 amino acids. The DNA of the CDR3 is TGTGCCAGCAGCGTAAACAATGAGCAGTTCTTC. This translates into CASSVNNEQFF.